The rows below give T cell receptor beta chains drawn from one sample of a study of graft-versus-host responses after intestinal transplantation. The repertoire was sequenced with immunoSEQ multiplex PCR; TCRdb's copy has only in-frame clones and lacks some. Of 1,500 to 2,000 clones in the sample, over 55% are singletons; the top ten hold roughly 6.8%. Here the sequenced sample was alloreactive CD8+ T cells from a mixed lymphocyte reaction culture, taken before transplantation. The receptors here all came from a human patient who was an organ donor for intestinal transplantation. Both conserved end residues are part of each CDR3. D genes are given only for firm matches. Some rows have no size entry. The others give once, few or many, or a class for an expanded clone.

clone_size | j_call | d_call | v_call | cdr3_aa | cdr3_nt
few | TRBJ2-7 | NA | TRBV4-1 | CASSHRTGSSYEQYF | TGCGCCAGCAGCCACCGGACGGGGAGCTCCTACGAGCAGTACTTC
NA | TRBJ2-2 | NA | TRBV6-6 | CASSYLGVTGELFF | TGTGCCAGCAGTTACTTGGGTGTCACCGGGGAGCTGTTTTTT
NA | TRBJ1-6 | NA | TRBV27 | CASSYSSSPLHF | TGTGCCAGCAGTTACTCCTCTTCACCCCTCCACTTT
NA | TRBJ1-1 | TRBD1 | TRBV13 | CASSSRLRGQTEAFF | TGTGCCAGCAGCTCCCGACTCAGGGGGCAAACTGAAGCTTTCTTT
NA | TRBJ1-2 | NA | TRBV5-1 | CTSSLAGAGYTF | TGCACCAGCAGCTTGGCGGGGGCCGGCTACACCTTC
NA | TRBJ1-4 | NA | TRBV7-6 | CASSLAGYNEKLFF | TGTGCCAGCAGCCTCGCGGGTTATAATGAAAAACTGTTTTTT
NA | TRBJ2-1 | NA | TRBV4-2 | CASSQPQDGTRAYNEQFF | TGTGCCAGCAGCCAACCTCAAGACGGTACGCGGGCCTACAATGAGCAGTTCTTC
NA | TRBJ1-2 | TRBD1 | TRBV30 | CAWSPGTGDYGYTF | TGTGCCTGGAGTCCCGGGACAGGGGACTATGGCTACACCTTC
NA | TRBJ1-2 | NA | TRBV6-5 | CASSPGLVSYGYTF | TGTGCCAGCAGCCCAGGGCTCGTTTCCTATGGCTACACCTTC
NA | TRBJ2-7 | TRBD1 | TRBV27 | CASSTRQGSYEQYF | TGTGCCAGCAGCACCAGACAGGGTTCCTACGAGCAGTACTTC
NA | TRBJ1-2 | NA | TRBV28 | CASRPRQPIYGYTF | TGTGCCAGCAGACCCCGACAGCCCATCTATGGCTACACCTTC
NA | TRBJ1-3 | NA | TRBV13 | CASSPSRNPTGNTIYF | TGTGCCAGCAGCCCGTCCAGGAATCCTACTGGAAACACCATATATTTT
NA | TRBJ2-7 | NA | TRBV27 | CASSLTGTYEQYF | TGTGCCAGCAGTTTAACAGGAACCTACGAGCAGTACTTC
NA | TRBJ1-2 | NA | TRBV27 | CASSLGGSGYTF | TGTGCCAGCAGTTTAGGAGGGTCCGGCTACACCTTC
NA | TRBJ1-4 | NA | TRBV6-1 | CASSEWGLIGEKLFF | TGTGCCAGCAGTGAATGGGGGTTAATAGGGGAAAAACTGTTTTTT
once | TRBJ1-4 | TRBD1 | TRBV25-1 | CASSARGTGGREKLFF | TGTGCCAGCAGTGCCCGGGGCACAGGGGGACGGGAAAAACTGTTTTTT
NA | TRBJ2-7 | TRBD1 | TRBV27 | CASSRQGVYEQYF | TGTGCCAGCAGTCGACAGGGGGTCTACGAGCAGTACTTC
few | TRBJ2-7 | NA | TRBV10-3 | CAIKADLVYEQYF | TGTGCCATCAAGGCGGATCTGGTTTACGAGCAGTACTTC
NA | TRBJ2-1 | NA | TRBV19 | CASSRSSYNEQFF | TGTGCCAGTAGTAGAAGCTCCTACAATGAGCAGTTCTTC
NA | TRBJ1-1 | TRBD1 | TRBV11-3 | CASSSTGGPKGAFF | TGTGCCAGCAGCTCTACAGGGGGCCCTAAGGGAGCTTTCTTT
once | TRBJ2-5 | NA | TRBV5-4 | CASSLGQVRPSPETQYF | TGTGCCAGCAGCTTGGGACAGGTTCGTCCCAGTCCAGAGACCCAGTACTTC
few | TRBJ1-1 | NA | TRBV11-3 | CASSPPGAFAEAFF | TGTGCCAGCAGCCCCCCCGGGGCTTTCGCTGAAGCTTTCTTT
NA | TRBJ2-7 | NA | TRBV11-2 | CASSLDEGAPYYEQYF | TGTGCCAGCAGCTTAGATGAGGGCGCCCCATACTACGAGCAGTACTTC
NA | TRBJ2-2 | TRBD2 | TRBV7-6 | CASSLGLAYTGELFF | TGTGCCAGCAGCTTAGGACTAGCGTACACCGGGGAGCTGTTTTTT
NA | TRBJ2-7 | NA | TRBV27 | CASSLSGVGVEQYF | TGTGCCAGCAGTTTATCGGGGGTGGGGGTCGAGCAGTACTTC
NA | TRBJ1-4 | NA | TRBV4-2 | CASSQVWAGDATNEKLFF | TGTGCCAGCAGCCAAGTTTGGGCAGGAGATGCAACTAATGAAAAACTGTTTTTT
NA | TRBJ2-5 | NA | TRBV27 | CASSFPQYF | TGTGCCAGCAGTTTCCCCCAGTACTTC
few | TRBJ2-7 | NA | TRBV27 | CASSFAGAYEQYF | TGTGCCAGCAGTTTCGCAGGGGCCTACGAGCAGTACTTC
few | TRBJ1-1 | NA | TRBV10-1 | CASSGTDSCGRNTEAFF | TGCGCCAGCAGTGGAACGGACAGTTGTGGTCGGAACACTGAAGCTTTCTTT
NA | TRBJ1-2 | NA | TRBV4-1 | CASSPGLGSQGYTF | TGCGCCAGCAGCCCGGGCCTGGGCAGTCAGGGCTACACCTTC
NA | TRBJ2-3 | NA | TRBV28 | CASSLSGAFTDTQYF | TGTGCCAGCAGTTTGTCAGGGGCTTTCACAGATACGCAGTATTTT
NA | TRBJ2-7 | NA | TRBV2 | CASSEPEPLFYEQYF | TGTGCCAGCAGTGAACCAGAACCCCTCTTCTACGAGCAGTACTTC
NA | TRBJ1-1 | NA | TRBV29-1 | CSVEIRRVDHTEAFF | TGCAGCGTTGAAATCCGACGGGTTGATCACACTGAAGCTTTCTTT
NA | TRBJ2-7 | NA | TRBV27 | CASSLIATYEQYF | TGTGCCAGCAGTTTAATTGCTACTTACGAGCAGTACTTC
NA | TRBJ1-5 | NA | TRBV9 | CASSEPETGFNQPQHF | TGTGCCAGCAGCGAACCTGAGACAGGTTTTAATCAGCCCCAGCATTTT
NA | TRBJ1-4 | NA | TRBV29-1 | CSVTEPVGSEKLFF | TGCAGCGTAACTGAACCTGTGGGTTCGGAAAAACTGTTTTTT
NA | TRBJ1-1 | NA | TRBV5-5 | CASSSSGTGNTEAFF | TGTGCCAGCAGCTCTTCCGGGACGGGCAACACTGAAGCTTTCTTT
NA | TRBJ2-3 | NA | TRBV6-5 | CASSYTGGPGDTQYF | TGTGCCAGCAGTTACACAGGAGGTCCGGGAGATACGCAGTATTTT
NA | TRBJ2-1 | NA | TRBV5-8 | CASSFIASYNEQFF | TGTGCCAGCAGCTTTATAGCATCCTACAATGAGCAGTTCTTC
NA | TRBJ2-1 | NA | TRBV27 | CASSTGLEQFF | TGTGCCAGCTCAACCGGCCTTGAGCAGTTCTTC
NA | TRBJ1-1 | NA | TRBV29-1 | CSVEQNTEAFF | TGCAGCGTTGAACAGAACACTGAAGCTTTCTTT
NA | TRBJ2-3 | NA | TRBV4-2 | CASSQEAGWADTQYF | TGTGCCAGCAGCCAAGAGGCGGGGTGGGCGGATACGCAGTATTTT
NA | TRBJ1-5 | NA | TRBV15 | CATSRGAANQPQHF | TGTGCCACCAGCAGAGGGGCAGCCAATCAGCCCCAGCATTTT
few | TRBJ2-7 | NA | TRBV2 | CASGGRVNFSYEQYF | TGTGCCAGCGGGGGCAGGGTAAACTTTAGCTACGAGCAGTACTTC
few | TRBJ1-2 | NA | TRBV5-1 | CASRPGEHGYTF | TGCGCCAGCCGACCGGGGGAGCATGGCTACACCTTC
NA | TRBJ1-2 | NA | TRBV9 | CASSEGTMTNYGYTF | TGTGCCAGCAGCGAAGGGACAATGACTAACTATGGCTACACCTTC
few | TRBJ2-2 | NA | TRBV5-6 | CASSPGHPGELFF | TGTGCCAGCAGCCCGGGACACCCCGGGGAGCTGTTTTTT
NA | TRBJ2-1 | NA | TRBV7-8 | CASRGGVSSYNEQFF | TGTGCAAGTAGAGGGGGAGTTAGCTCCTACAATGAGCAGTTCTTC
once | TRBJ2-5 | TRBD2 | TRBV7-8 | CASSSGTSPNQETQYF | TGTGCCAGCAGCTCCGGGACTAGCCCTAACCAAGAGACCCAGTACTTC
NA | TRBJ1-1 | NA | TRBV4-3 | CASSARVGTEAFF | TGCGCCAGCAGCGCGAGGGTGGGCACTGAAGCTTTCTTT